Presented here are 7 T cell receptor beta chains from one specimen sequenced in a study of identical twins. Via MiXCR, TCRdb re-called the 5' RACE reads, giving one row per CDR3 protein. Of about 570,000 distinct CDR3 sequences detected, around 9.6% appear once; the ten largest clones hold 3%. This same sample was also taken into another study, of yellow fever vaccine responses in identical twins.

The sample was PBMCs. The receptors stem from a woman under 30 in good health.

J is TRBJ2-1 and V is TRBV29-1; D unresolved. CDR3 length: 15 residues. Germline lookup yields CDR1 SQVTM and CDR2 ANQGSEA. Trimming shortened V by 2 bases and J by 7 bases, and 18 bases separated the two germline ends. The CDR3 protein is CSVEPFGSLVNEQFF. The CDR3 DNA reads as TGCAGCGTTGAACCCTTTGGTTCGTTGGTGAATGAGCAGTTCTTC.

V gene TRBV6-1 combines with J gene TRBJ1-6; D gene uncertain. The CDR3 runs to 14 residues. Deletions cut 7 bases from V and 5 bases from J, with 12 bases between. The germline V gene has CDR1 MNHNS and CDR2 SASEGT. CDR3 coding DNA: TGTGCCAGCACCCGAAATGAGAATAATTCACCCCTCCACTTT. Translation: CASTRNENNSPLHF.

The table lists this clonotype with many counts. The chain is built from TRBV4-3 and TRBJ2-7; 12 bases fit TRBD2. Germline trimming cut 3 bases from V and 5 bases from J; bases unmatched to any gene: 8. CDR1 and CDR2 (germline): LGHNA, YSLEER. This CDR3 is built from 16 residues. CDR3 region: CASSQFPGLAGHEQYF. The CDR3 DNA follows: TGCGCCAGCAGCCAGTTCCCGGGACTAGCGGGTCACGAGCAGTACTTC.

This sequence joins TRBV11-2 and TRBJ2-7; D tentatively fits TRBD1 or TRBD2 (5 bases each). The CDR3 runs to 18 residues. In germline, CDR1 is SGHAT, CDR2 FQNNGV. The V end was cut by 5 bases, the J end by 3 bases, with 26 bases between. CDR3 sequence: CASSERDPLRRQNYEQYF. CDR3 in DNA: TGTGCCAGCAGCGAAAGGGACCCCCTACGGCGTCAAAACTACGAGCAGTACTTC.

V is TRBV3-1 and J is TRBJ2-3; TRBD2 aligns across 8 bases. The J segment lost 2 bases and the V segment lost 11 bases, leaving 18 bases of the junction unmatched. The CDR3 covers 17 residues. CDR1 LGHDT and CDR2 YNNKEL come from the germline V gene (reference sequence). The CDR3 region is CASCQDAGGHSTDTQYF. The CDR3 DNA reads TGTGCCTCCTGCCAAGACGCGGGGGGCCACTCCACAGATACGCAGTATTTT.

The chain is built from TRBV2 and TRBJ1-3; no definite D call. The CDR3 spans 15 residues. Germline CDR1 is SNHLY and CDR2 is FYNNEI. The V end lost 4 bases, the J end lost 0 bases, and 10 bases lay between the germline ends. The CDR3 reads CASSVEPTSGNTIYF. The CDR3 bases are TGTGCCAGCAGTGTTGAGCCGACCTCTGGAAACACCATATATTTT.

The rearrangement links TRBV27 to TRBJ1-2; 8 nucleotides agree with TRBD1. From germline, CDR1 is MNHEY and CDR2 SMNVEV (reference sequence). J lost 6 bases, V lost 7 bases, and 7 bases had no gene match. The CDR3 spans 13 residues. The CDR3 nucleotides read TGTGCCAGCACCTCCGCCAGGGGGCATGGCTACACCTTC. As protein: CASTSARGHGYTF.